This passage covers 13 T cell receptor beta chains from one sample sequenced in a study of blood T cells in healthy people across ages. Together with a sample-barcoded 5' primer, a J-beta primer mix was included in a second PCR lasting roughly 6 to 12 cycles. TCRdb used MiXCR to reprocess the 5' RACE reads, holding one entry per CDR3 protein. The sample has some 1.8 million distinct CDR3 sequences; 35% to 50% are singletons. Sequenced input: blood. The origin of the receptors is a human donor in good health.

For this clonotype: One end of the junction varies from germline; a read error may be responsible. The chain is built from TRBV5-1 and TRBJ2-7, with 9 bases fitting TRBD2. The germline V gene encodes CDR1 SGHRS and CDR2 YFSETQ. CDR3 length equals 17 residues. The chain's CDR3 is CASSLARASGDPNEQDF. The CDR3 DNA reads as TGCGCCAGCAGCTTGGCGAGGGCTAGCGGGGACCCAAACGAGCAGGACTTC.

V gene TRBV20-1 combines with J gene TRBJ2-7; 8 bases are shared with TRBD1. Germline lookup yields CDR1 DFQATT and CDR2 SNEGSKA (reference sequence). This CDR3 has 15 residues. Losses at the gene ends were 6 bases for V and 6 bases for J; bases not matched to a gene: 16. The CDR3 DNA follows: TGCAGTGCCGAAGACAGGGGAGGTGAACTGGGCGAGCAGTACTTC. As protein: CSAEDRGGELGEQYF.

This chain uses TRBV6-1 with TRBJ2-1; D is perhaps TRBD1 or TRBD2 (5 bases each). Looked up from germline, CDR1 is MNHNS and CDR2 is SASEGT. The CDR3 spans 14 residues. V gave up 5 bases and J gave up 8 bases, with 16 bases separating them. CDR3 protein: CASSLRLGEDEQFF. CDR3 nucleotide sequence: TGTGCCAGCAGTTTAAGGTTGGGGGAAGATGAGCAGTTCTTC.

This clonotype showed up just a few times. The V gene is TRBV7-8, the J gene TRBJ2-7; the D gene is possibly TRBD2 (5 bases). This CDR3 has 16 residues. Trimming cost V 1 base and J 1 base, with 14 bases left between them. Germline V lookup: CDR1 SGHVS, CDR2 FQNEAQ. The CDR3 coding sequence is TGTGCCAGCAGCTTAGGAGAGGGTTACGAATCCTACGAGCAGTACTTC. This encodes CASSLGEGYESYEQYF. The full variable domain, its missing parts supplied by reference TRBV7-8 and TRBJ2-7, is GAGVSQSPRYKVAKRGQDVALRCDPISGHVSLFWYQQALGQGPEFLTYFQNEAQLDKSGLPSDRFFAERPEGSVSTLKIQRTQQEDSAVYLCASSLGEGYESYEQYFGPGTRLTVT.

This clonotype turned up a few times. The rearrangement links TRBV9 to TRBJ1-2; D is uncertain. Trimming removed 0 bases at V and 4 bases at J, with 13 bases between. The germline V gene encodes CDR1 SGDLS and CDR2 YYNGEE. CDR3 length: 15 amino acids. The CDR3 reads CASSVDSSRAYGYTF. The DNA of the CDR3 is TGTGCCAGCAGCGTAGATTCATCCAGAGCCTATGGCTACACCTTC.

The rearrangement links TRBV6-2 or TRBV6-3 to TRBJ1-2; 7 positions match TRBD1. V lost 7 bases to trimming and J lost 2 bases; unmatched junction nucleotides: 10. CDR3 size: 15 residues. The germline V gene has CDR1 MNHEY and CDR2 SVGEGT. CDR3 bases: TGTGCCAGCAATGTGGAACAGGGGACAAACTATGGCTACACCTTC. This translates into CASNVEQGTNYGYTF.

This chain links TRBV10-3 with TRBJ2-2; no clear D. Germline CDR1 reads ENHRY; CDR2 reads SYGVKD. CDR3 length equals 14 residues. The V end was cut by 8 bases, the J end by 4 bases, with 14 bases between. The CDR3 DNA follows: TGTGCCATCCAAACGCTAGACGCCACCGGGGAGCTGTTTTTT. Residues: CAIQTLDATGELFF.

This clonotype was seen a handful of times. The chain uses TRBV12-3 or TRBV12-4 and TRBJ2-2, with D unclear. This CDR3 has 13 amino acids. V gave up 6 bases and J gave up 8 bases, with 13 bases separating them. CDR3 in amino acids: CASSKTVPGELFF. DNA for the CDR3: TGTGCCAGCAGCAAAACAGTGCCGGGGGAGCTGTTTTTT.

The chain joins TRBV9 to TRBJ2-1, with 12 bases aligning to TRBD2. The end of the DNA aligns better with TRBJ2-7, so the J call may be wrong. There are 16 residues in the CDR3. CDR1 is SGDLS and CDR2 is YYNGEE in the germline V gene. The chain's CDR3 is CASSSGGLAGKKEQYF. CDR3 DNA: TGTGCCAGCAGCTCGGGGGGACTAGCGGGTAAGAAGGAGCAGTACTTC.

The genes are TRBV29-1 and TRBJ2-1; 7 bases agree with TRBD1. V lost 7 bases to trimming and J lost 2 bases; unmatched junction nucleotides: 11. Germline values: CDR1 SQVTM, CDR2 ANQGSEA. The CDR3 contains 15 residues. CDR3 amino acids: CSARPGQQTYNEQFF. CDR3 in DNA: TGCAGCGCTCGACCGGGACAGCAGACCTACAATGAGCAGTTCTTC.

The gene calls are TRBV29-1 and TRBJ1-3; D possibly corresponds to TRBD1 (5 bases). The CDR3 consists of 13 residues. From germline, CDR1 is SQVTM and CDR2 ANQGSEA. V lost 6 bases to trimming and J lost 4 bases, with 13 bases between them. In DNA, the CDR3 is TGCAGCGTGGCATCAGGGTACGGAAACACCATATATTTT. Encoded protein: CSVASGYGNTIYF.

This sequence joins TRBV20-1 and TRBJ2-7; D possibly corresponds to TRBD2 (5 bases). The CDR3 spans 14 residues. Trimming removed 3 bases at V and 1 base at J, with 13 bases between. Germline CDR1 reads DFQATT; CDR2 reads SNEGSKA (reference sequence). CDR3 region: CSASGVEHSYEQYF. The CDR3 DNA sequence: TGCAGTGCTAGCGGGGTAGAACATTCCTACGAGCAGTACTTC.

This clonotype was counted many times. The chain combines TRBV7-2 with TRBJ1-2; D remains ambiguous. The CDR3 consists of 15 residues. Deletions cut 5 bases from V and 6 bases from J, with 19 bases between. Per the germline V gene, CDR1 is SGHTA and CDR2 is FQGNSA. CDR3 sequence reads: CASSPSDVGLNGYTF. CDR3 sequence (DNA): TGTGCCAGCAGCCCCTCAGATGTGGGGTTGAATGGCTACACCTTC.